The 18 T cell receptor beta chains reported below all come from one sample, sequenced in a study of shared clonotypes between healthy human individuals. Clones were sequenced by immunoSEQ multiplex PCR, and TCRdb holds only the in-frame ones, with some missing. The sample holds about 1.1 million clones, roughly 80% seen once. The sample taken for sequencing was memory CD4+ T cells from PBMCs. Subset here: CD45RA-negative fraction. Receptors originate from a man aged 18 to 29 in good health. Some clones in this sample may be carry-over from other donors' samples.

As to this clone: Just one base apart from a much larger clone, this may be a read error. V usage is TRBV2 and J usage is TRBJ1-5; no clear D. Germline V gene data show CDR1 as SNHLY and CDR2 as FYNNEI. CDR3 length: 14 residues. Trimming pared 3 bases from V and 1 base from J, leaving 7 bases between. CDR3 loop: CASSEGSSNQPQHF. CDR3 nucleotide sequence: TGTGCCAGCAGTGAGGGGTCGAGCAATCAGCCCCAGCATTTT.

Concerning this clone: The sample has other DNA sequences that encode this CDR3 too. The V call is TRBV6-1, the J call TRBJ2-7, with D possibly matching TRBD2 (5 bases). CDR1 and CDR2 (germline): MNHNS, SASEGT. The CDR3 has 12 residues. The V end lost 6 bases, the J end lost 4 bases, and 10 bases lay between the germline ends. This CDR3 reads CASSEGFYEQYF. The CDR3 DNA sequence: TGTGCCAGCAGCGAGGGTTTTTACGAGCAGTACTTC.

In DNA, the CDR3 is TGTGCCAGCAGTTCGGTACTTTCTAGGACCGGGGAGCTGTTTTTT. It is translated as CASSSVLSRTGELFF. This chain uses TRBV28 with TRBJ2-2, with D unclear. The CDR3 loop spans 15 amino acids. Germline assignment: CDR1 MDHEN and CDR2 SYDVKM. V dropped 4 bases and J dropped 5 bases, with 14 bases sitting between them.

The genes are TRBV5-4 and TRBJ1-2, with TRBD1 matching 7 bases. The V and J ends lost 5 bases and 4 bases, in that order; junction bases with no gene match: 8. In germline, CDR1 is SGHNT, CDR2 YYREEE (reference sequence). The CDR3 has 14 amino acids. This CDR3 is CASRRQGVVYGYTF. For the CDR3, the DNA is TGTGCCAGCAGACGACAGGGAGTTGTCTATGGCTACACCTTC.

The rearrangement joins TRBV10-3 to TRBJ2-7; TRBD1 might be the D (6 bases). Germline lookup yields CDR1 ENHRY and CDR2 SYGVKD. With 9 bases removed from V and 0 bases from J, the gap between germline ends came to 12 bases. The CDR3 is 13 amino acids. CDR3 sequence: CAIGQINSYEQYF. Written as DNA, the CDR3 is TGTGCCATTGGACAGATCAACTCCTACGAGCAGTACTTC.

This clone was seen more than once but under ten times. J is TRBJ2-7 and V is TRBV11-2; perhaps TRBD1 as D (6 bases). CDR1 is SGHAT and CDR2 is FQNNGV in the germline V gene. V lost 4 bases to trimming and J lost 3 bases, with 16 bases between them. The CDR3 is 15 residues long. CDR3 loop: CASSSTGSRVYEQYF. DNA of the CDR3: TGTGCCAGCAGCTCAACAGGGTCTCGGGTCTACGAGCAGTACTTC.

The chain's CDR3 is CASSLEASGNTIYF. DNA of the CDR3: TGTGCCAGCAGCTTGGAAGCCTCTGGAAACACCATATATTTT. The chain couples TRBV5-4 to TRBJ1-3; D is undetermined. In germline, CDR1 is SGHNT, CDR2 YYREEE (reference sequence). This CDR3 is built from 14 residues. The V end was cut by 0 bases, the J end by 0 bases, with 4 bases between.

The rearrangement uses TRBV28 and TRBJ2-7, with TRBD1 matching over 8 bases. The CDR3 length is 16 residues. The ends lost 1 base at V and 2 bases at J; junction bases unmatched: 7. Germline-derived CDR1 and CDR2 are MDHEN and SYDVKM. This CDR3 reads CASSLSGGARPYEQYF. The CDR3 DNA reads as TGTGCCAGCAGTTTATCAGGGGGCGCAAGACCCTACGAGCAGTACTTC.

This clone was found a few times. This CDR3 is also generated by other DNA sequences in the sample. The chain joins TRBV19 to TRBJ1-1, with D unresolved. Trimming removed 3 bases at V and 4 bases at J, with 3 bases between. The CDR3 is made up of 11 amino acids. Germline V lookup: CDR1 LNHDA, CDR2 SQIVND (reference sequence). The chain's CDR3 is CASSMFTEAFF. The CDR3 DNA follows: TGTGCCAGTAGTATGTTCACTGAAGCTTTCTTT.

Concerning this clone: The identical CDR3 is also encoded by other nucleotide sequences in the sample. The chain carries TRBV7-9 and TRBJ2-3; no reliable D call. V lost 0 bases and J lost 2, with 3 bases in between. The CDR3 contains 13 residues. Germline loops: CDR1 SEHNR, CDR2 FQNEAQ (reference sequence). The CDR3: CASSLAATDTQYF. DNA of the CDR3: TGTGCCAGCAGCTTAGCGGCCACAGATACGCAGTATTTT.

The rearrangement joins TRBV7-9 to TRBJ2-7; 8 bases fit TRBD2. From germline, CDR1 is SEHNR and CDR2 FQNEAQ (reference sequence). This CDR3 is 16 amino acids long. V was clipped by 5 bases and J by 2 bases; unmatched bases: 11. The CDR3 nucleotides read TGTGCCAGCAGCATCCCCCGGGCTAGCGGGCCCTACGAGCAGTACTTC. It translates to CASSIPRASGPYEQYF.

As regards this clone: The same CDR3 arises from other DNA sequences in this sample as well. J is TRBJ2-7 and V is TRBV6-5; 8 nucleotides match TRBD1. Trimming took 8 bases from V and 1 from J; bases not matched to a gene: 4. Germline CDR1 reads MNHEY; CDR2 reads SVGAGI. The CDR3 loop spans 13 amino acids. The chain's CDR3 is CASRQGASYEQYF. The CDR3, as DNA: TGTGCCAGCCGCCAGGGGGCGTCCTACGAGCAGTACTTC.

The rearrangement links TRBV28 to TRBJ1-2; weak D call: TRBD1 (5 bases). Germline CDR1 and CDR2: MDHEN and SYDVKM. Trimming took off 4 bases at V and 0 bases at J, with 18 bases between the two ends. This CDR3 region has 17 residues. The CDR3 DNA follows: TGTGCCAGCAGTTCCCCTCGGGGCAGGAGGGCTAACTATGGCTACACCTTC. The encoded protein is CASSSPRGRRANYGYTF.

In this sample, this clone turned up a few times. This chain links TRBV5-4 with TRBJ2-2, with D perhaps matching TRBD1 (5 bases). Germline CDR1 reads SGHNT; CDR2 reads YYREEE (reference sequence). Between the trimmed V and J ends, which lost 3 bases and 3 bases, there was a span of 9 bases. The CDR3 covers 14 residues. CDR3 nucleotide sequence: TGTGCCAGCAGCTCCGACAGCTACACCGGGGAGCTGTTTTTT. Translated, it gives CASSSDSYTGELFF.

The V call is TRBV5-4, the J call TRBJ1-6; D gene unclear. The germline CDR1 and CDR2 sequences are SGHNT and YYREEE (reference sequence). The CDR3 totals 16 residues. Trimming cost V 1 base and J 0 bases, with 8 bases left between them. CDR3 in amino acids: CASSLREYSYNSPLHF. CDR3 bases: TGTGCCAGCAGCTTGCGGGAGTACTCCTATAATTCACCCCTCCACTTT.

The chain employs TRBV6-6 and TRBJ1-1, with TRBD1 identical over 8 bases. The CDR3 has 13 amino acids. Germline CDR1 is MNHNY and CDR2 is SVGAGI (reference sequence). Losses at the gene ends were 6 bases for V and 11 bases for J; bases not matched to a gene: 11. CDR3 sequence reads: CASRGGIRTGAFF. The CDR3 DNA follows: TGTGCCAGCAGGGGGGGGATTCGGACAGGGGCTTTCTTT.

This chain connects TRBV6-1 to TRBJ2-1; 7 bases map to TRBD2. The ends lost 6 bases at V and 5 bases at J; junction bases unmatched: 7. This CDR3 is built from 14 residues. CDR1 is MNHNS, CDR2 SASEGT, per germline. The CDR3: CASRTPGGDNEQFF. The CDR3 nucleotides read TGTGCCAGCAGGACCCCGGGGGGAGACAATGAGCAGTTCTTC.

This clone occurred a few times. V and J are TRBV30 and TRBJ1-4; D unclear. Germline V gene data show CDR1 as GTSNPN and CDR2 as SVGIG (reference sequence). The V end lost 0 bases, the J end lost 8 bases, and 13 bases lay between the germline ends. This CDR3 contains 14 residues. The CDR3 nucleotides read TGTGCCTGGAGTGTACGGAGGGCTTCCGAAAAACTGTTTTTT. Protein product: CAWSVRRASEKLFF.